The 28 T cell receptor beta chains given below trace back to one sample, sequenced in a study of blood T cells in healthy people across ages. The authors ran a second PCR of 7 to 11 cycles using a sample-barcoded 5' primer and a J-beta primer mix. A single record per CDR3 protein comes from TCRdb applying MiXCR to the 5' RACE reads. This repertoire shows some 1,000,000 distinct CDR3 sequences, about 23% found once; its top ten account for around 0.75%. These data also featured in a second study, about T cells of mothers and their children.

Material: blood. The origin of the receptors is a girl aged 2-10 years in good health.

The rearrangement uses TRBV20-1 and TRBJ2-7; TRBD1 is a possible D gene (5 bases). CDR3 length: 15 residues. V was trimmed by 1 base and J by 2 bases, leaving 15 bases between them. From germline, CDR1 is DFQATT and CDR2 SNEGSKA (reference sequence). The CDR3 is CSARGDRESTYEQYF. CDR3 coding DNA: TGCAGTGCTAGAGGAGACAGAGAATCAACCTACGAGCAGTACTTC.

This chain joins TRBV7-3 and TRBJ2-3; D unclear. The V end was cut by 3 bases, the J end by 2 bases, with 9 bases between. The CDR3 has 14 residues. Germline V gives CDR1 SGHTA, CDR2 FQGTGA. CDR3 amino acids: CASSFDPVTDTQYF. The DNA for the CDR3 is TGTGCCAGCAGCTTCGACCCGGTCACAGATACGCAGTATTTT. The whole variable domain, remainder taken from reference TRBV7-3 and TRBJ2-3, is GAGVSQTPSNKVTEKGKYVELRCDPISGHTALYWYRQSLGQGPEFLIYFQGTGAADDSGLPNDRFFAVRPEGSVSTLKIQRTERGDSAVYLCASSFDPVTDTQYFGPGTRLTVL.

The chain has TRBV5-1 and TRBJ1-3; weak D call: TRBD1 (5 bases). V was cut by 4 bases and J by 0 bases, with 14 bases left in between. The CDR3 is 16 residues long. The germline gives CDR1 SGHRS, CDR2 YFSETQ. CDR3 nucleotides: TGCGCCAGCAGCCTATCGACAGCTCTCTCTGGAAACACCATATATTTT. Translation gives CASSLSTALSGNTIYF.

The J gene is TRBJ2-1, the V gene TRBV15; D gene uncertain. This CDR3 region has 13 residues. Germline loops: CDR1 LNHNV, CDR2 YYDKDF (reference sequence). V was cut by 0 bases and J by 9 bases, with 9 bases left in between. In nucleotides, the CDR3 is TGTGCCACCAGCAGAGATCGCCGATTTGAGCAGTTCTTC. Translating gives CATSRDRRFEQFF.

The gene calls are TRBV15 and TRBJ1-4; D unclear. The germline CDR1 and CDR2 sequences are LNHNV and YYDKDF (reference sequence). V was cut by 4 bases and J by 5 bases, with 11 bases left in between. The CDR3 runs to 14 residues. For the CDR3, the DNA is TGTGCCACCAGCATTTTCGGTGACAATGAAAAACTGTTTTTT. It codes for CATSIFGDNEKLFF. The variable domain in full, with the rest retrieved from reference TRBV15 and TRBJ1-4, is DAMVIQNPRYQVTQFGKPVTLSCSQTLNHNVMYWYQQKSSQAPKLLFHYYDKDFNNEADTPDNFQSRRPNTSFCFLDIRSPGLGDTAMYLCATSIFGDNEKLFFGSGTQLSVL.

This clonotype was seen a few times. As DNA, the CDR3 is TGTGCCAGCAGCTTAGGGGGTCATTTAGGGAATGAGCAGTTCTTC. This translates into CASSLGGHLGNEQFF. The chain joins TRBV7-3 to TRBJ2-1; D may be TRBD1 or TRBD2 (5 bases each). Between the trimmed V and J ends, which lost 2 bases and 7 bases, there was a span of 15 bases. Germline V lookup: CDR1 SGHTA, CDR2 FQGTGA. The CDR3 is 15 residues long.

This clonotype was seen a handful of times. The chain carries TRBV5-6 and TRBJ1-1; D is perhaps TRBD1 (6 bases). Between the trimmed V and J ends, which lost 3 bases and 1 base, there was a span of 10 bases. Per germline, CDR1 SGHDT and CDR2 YYEEEE. The CDR3 sequence is 14 residues long. The CDR3 nucleotides read TGTGCCAGCAGCTGGCACAGGGCGAACACTGAAGCTTTCTTT. Amino acids: CASSWHRANTEAFF.

The V gene is TRBV7-9, the J gene TRBJ1-2; TRBD1 aligns across 8 bases. The CDR3 runs to 14 residues. Germline V gene sequence: CDR1 SEHNR, CDR2 FQNEAQ (reference sequence). The V segment lost 4 bases and the J segment 8 bases; nucleotides outside the gene matches: 9. In DNA, the CDR3 is TGTGCCAGCAGCTCTACAACAGGGGGATCCGGCTACACCTTC. It codes for CASSSTTGGSGYTF. Full variable domain (outside the CDR3, taken from reference TRBV7-9 and TRBJ1-2): DTGVSQNPRHKITKRGQNVTFRCDPISEHNRLYWYRQTLGQGPEFLTYFQNEAQLEKSRLLSDRFSAERPKGSFSTLEIQRTEQGDSAMYLCASSSTTGGSGYTFGSGTRLTVV.

CDR3 DNA sequence: TGTGCCAGCAGTGAATTCAGGGGAACCGACCAAGAGACCCAGTACTTC. This sequence encodes CASSEFRGTDQETQYF. The rearrangement uses TRBV25-1 and TRBJ2-5; possible D gene TRBD1, 6 bases. This CDR3 has 16 amino acids. Germline CDR1 MGHDK, CDR2 SYGVNS. V lost 1 base, J lost 0 bases, and 12 bases lay in between.

The J gene is TRBJ2-7, the V gene TRBV5-1; tentatively, D is TRBD1 (5 bases). Trimming pared 1 base from V and 3 bases from J, leaving 14 bases between. Germline V CDR1 and CDR2: SGHRS, YFSETQ. CDR3 length: 15 residues. CDR3 DNA sequence: TGCGCCAGCAGCTTGTTAGGTACAGGTTTCTACGAGCAGTACTTC. Protein sequence: CASSLLGTGFYEQYF.

The chain is built from TRBV14 and TRBJ2-1; D call uncertain. The end of the DNA is better explained by TRBJ2-7, so the J call may be wrong. The CDR3 covers 14 residues. Germline V lookup: CDR1 SGHDN, CDR2 FVKESK. DNA for the CDR3: TGTGCCAGCAGCCTTCGCGAAAACCGCTTCGAGCAGTACTTC. This translates into CASSLRENRFEQYF.

The J gene is TRBJ1-2, the V gene TRBV3-1; a weak D match, TRBD1 (5 bases). Germline V lookup: CDR1 LGHDT, CDR2 YNNKEL (reference sequence). Trimming took 2 bases from V and 8 from J, leaving 12 bases between them. The CDR3 covers 13 residues. The CDR3 region is CASSQYQGEGYTF. CDR3 sequence (DNA): TGTGCCAGCAGCCAATATCAGGGTGAAGGCTACACCTTC. The full variable domain, completed using reference TRBV3-1 and TRBJ1-2, is DTAVSQTPKYLVTQMGNDKSIKCEQNLGHDTMYWYKQDSKKFLKIMFSYNNKELIINETVPNRFSPKSPDKAHLNLHINSLELGDSAVYFCASSQYQGEGYTFGSGTRLTVV.

This clonotype was observed a few times. The CDR3 DNA reads TGCAGTGCTAGACTAGTAGACGAAAAACTGTTTTTT. This sequence encodes CSARLVDEKLFF. The chain carries TRBV20-1 and TRBJ1-4, with no clear D. V was clipped by 2 bases and J by 8 bases, with 9 bases between them. The CDR3 extends over 12 amino acids. The germline gives CDR1 DFQATT, CDR2 SNEGSKA (reference sequence).

This rearrangement joins TRBV20-1 to TRBJ2-5; D is perhaps TRBD2 (6 bases). Trimming pared 6 bases from V and 4 bases from J, leaving 30 bases between. The germline V gene encodes CDR1 DFQATT and CDR2 SNEGSKA (reference sequence). The length of the CDR3 is 18 residues. The CDR3 region has the DNA TGCAGTGCCCCACCTAATAGCGGAGGCGAGGTCCGGGGAGAGACCCAGTACTTC. The encoded protein is CSAPPNSGGEVRGETQYF.

The CDR3 nucleotides read TGTGCCAGCAGTGTGGTGGTATCACTCTATGGCTACACCTTC. This sequence encodes CASSVVVSLYGYTF. V and J are TRBV25-1 and TRBJ1-2, with no clear D. Germline-derived CDR1 and CDR2 are MGHDK and SYGVNS. V was clipped by 4 bases and J by 4 bases, with 13 bases between them. This CDR3 has 14 residues.

This clonotype was seen only a few times. The chain links TRBV9 to TRBJ2-2; unclear D gene. The V end was cut by 0 bases, the J end by 7 bases, with 13 bases between. Germline-derived CDR1 and CDR2 are SGDLS and YYNGEE. This CDR3 is built from 15 residues. The CDR3 reads CASSVVGVGYGELFF. CDR3 sequence (DNA): TGTGCCAGCAGCGTAGTTGGAGTTGGGTACGGGGAGCTGTTTTTT.

The chain carries TRBV4-3 and TRBJ2-7; 10 bases map to TRBD1. The V gene's germline CDR1 is LGHNA and CDR2 YSLEER. The CDR3 spans 15 residues. The V segment lost 0 bases and the J segment 7 bases; nucleotides outside the gene matches: 6. The CDR3 sequence is CASSQDGRTGGEQYF. DNA for the CDR3: TGCGCCAGCAGCCAAGATGGTAGGACAGGGGGTGAGCAGTACTTC.

This clonotype has a handful of counts. V and J are TRBV9 and TRBJ2-1; D could derive from TRBD1 or TRBD2 (5 bases each). Per the germline V gene, CDR1 is SGDLS and CDR2 is YYNGEE. V shed 0 bases and J shed 3 bases, with 7 bases lying between them. The CDR3 is 14 residues long. The CDR3 region has the DNA TGTGCCAGCAGCGTAGTGGGGGACTACAATGAGCAGTTCTTC. Its translation is CASSVVGDYNEQFF. Looking up the rest from reference TRBV9 and TRBJ2-1 gives the full variable domain: DSGVTQTPKHLITATGQRVTLRCSPRSGDLSVYWYQQSLDQGLQFLIQYYNGEERAKGNILERFSAQQFPDLHSELNLSSLELGDSALYFCASSVVGDYNEQFFGPGTRLTVL.

Only a few counts were recorded for this clonotype. The genes are TRBV3-1 and TRBJ1-1, with TRBD1 as a possible D gene (6 bases). The CDR3 runs 16 residues. Germline V gene sequence: CDR1 LGHDT, CDR2 YNNKEL (reference sequence). Trimming stripped 2 bases from V and 3 bases from J, with 16 bases between. CDR3 DNA sequence: TGTGCCAGCAGCCAATGGGTAACAGGGCCCTACACTGAAGCTTTCTTT. Protein product: CASSQWVTGPYTEAFF.

The chain couples TRBV12-3 or TRBV12-4 to TRBJ1-5; D ambiguous. The CDR3 loop spans 16 amino acids. Trimming pared 3 bases from V and 1 base from J, leaving 13 bases between. CDR3 protein: CASSFFRGASNQPQHF. The CDR3, as DNA: TGTGCCAGCAGTTTTTTCCGGGGAGCGAGCAATCAGCCCCAGCATTTT.

The chain recombines TRBV4-3 with TRBJ1-3; D not certain. The V end lost 0 bases, the J end lost 0 bases, and 15 bases lay between the germline ends. The CDR3 is 18 amino acids. Looked up from germline, CDR1 is LGHNA and CDR2 is YSLEER. The CDR3 region has the DNA TGCGCCAGCAGCCAAGATGCCCTGAGCAGCCTCTCTGGAAACACCATATATTTT. Translating it yields CASSQDALSSLSGNTIYF.

The chain links TRBV3-1 to TRBJ2-1; no reliable D call. The J call may be in error: the DNA end matches TRBJ2-7 better. CDR3 length equals 12 residues. Germline V gene sequence: CDR1 LGHDT, CDR2 YNNKEL (reference sequence). The CDR3 DNA follows: TGTGCCAGCAGCCAAAGTTTGTCCGAGCAGTACTTC. This gives the protein CASSQSLSEQYF.

The chain carries TRBV28 and TRBJ1-4; weak D call: TRBD1 (5 bases). Per germline, CDR1 MDHEN and CDR2 SYDVKM. The CDR3 sequence is 13 residues long. V was cut by 3 bases and J by 8 bases, with 10 bases left in between. This CDR3 reads CASSLGVREKLFF. In nucleotides, the CDR3 is TGTGCCAGCAGTTTGGGGGTTCGGGAAAAACTGTTTTTT.

This clonotype was counted between two and nine times. This chain joins TRBV28 and TRBJ2-5; perhaps TRBD2 as D (5 bases). Trimming left V 5 bases short and J 1 base short, with 11 bases between. This CDR3 contains 14 residues. The germline gives CDR1 MDHEN, CDR2 SYDVKM. The DNA for the CDR3 is TGTGCCAGCAGTATCAGCGGATCCCAAGAGACCCAGTACTTC. It translates to CASSISGSQETQYF. The full variable domain, with the rest looked up from reference TRBV28 and TRBJ2-5, is DVKVTQSSRYLVKRTGEKVFLECVQDMDHENMFWYRQDPGLGLRLIYFSYDVKMKEKGDIPEGYSVSREKKERFSLILESASTNQTSMYLCASSISGSQETQYFGPGTRLLVL.

The genes are TRBV20-1 and TRBJ1-5; D not resolved. The length of the CDR3 is 13 residues. The V end was cut by 5 bases, the J end by 9 bases, with 17 bases between. Per germline, CDR1 DFQATT and CDR2 SNEGSKA (reference sequence). The CDR3 sequence: CSAQVGQYRPQHF. The DNA for the CDR3 is TGCAGTGCTCAGGTTGGTCAATATAGGCCCCAGCATTTT.

The chain links TRBV2 to TRBJ1-4, with D maybe TRBD1 (5 bases). The V gene lost 4 bases and the J gene lost 4 bases, with 10 bases spanning the gap. The CDR3 is 14 amino acids. Per germline, CDR1 SNHLY and CDR2 FYNNEI. The CDR3: CASSVGASNEKLFF. CDR3 bases: TGTGCCAGCAGTGTTGGGGCGAGTAATGAAAAACTGTTTTTT.

This clonotype turned up a few times. V usage is TRBV5-1 and J usage is TRBJ1-4; the match to TRBD1 covers 9 bases. CDR1 is SGHRS and CDR2 is YFSETQ in the germline V gene. The CDR3 loop spans 15 amino acids. Trimming took 5 bases from V and 5 from J; bases not matched to a gene: 7. DNA of the CDR3: TGCGCCAGCAGGAAGGAGGGACAGGGAAATGAAAAACTGTTTTTT. Translating gives CASRKEGQGNEKLFF.

The rearrangement links TRBV20-1 to TRBJ2-5, with 10 bases aligning to TRBD1. CDR3 length: 13 amino acids. The V and J ends lost 3 bases and 6 bases, in that order; junction bases with no gene match: 4. Germline V gene sequence: CDR1 DFQATT, CDR2 SNEGSKA (reference sequence). CDR3 bases: TGCAGTGCTAGCCGGGACAGGGGCAAGACCCAGTACTTC. It translates to CSASRDRGKTQYF.